These 20 T cell receptor beta chains were all obtained from the same sample, sequenced in a study of CD8+CD57+ T cells in acquired aplastic anemia. By flow cytometry, patients selected for sequencing had shown an expansion of CD8+CD57+ cells. TCR beta VDJ combinations and CDR3 sequences were profiled from genomic DNA. TCRdb ran MiXCR on the reads and lists one entry per CDR3 protein. In the table there are 150,000 to 200,000 distinct CDR3 sequences, about 48% of which are singletons. Sequencing input: sorted CD4+, CD8+, or CD8+CD57+ T cells (not recorded which) from PBMCs. Receptors originate from a human donor with aplastic anemia.

There are many counts of this clonotype. This chain uses TRBV4-1 with TRBJ2-7; tentative D call: TRBD2 (6 bases). The CDR3 extends over 12 amino acids. V lost 1 base to trimming and J lost 5 bases, with 6 bases between them. Germline V gene lookup returns CDR1 MGHRA and CDR2 YSYEKL. The CDR3, as DNA: TGCGCCAGCAGCCAAGGGGGGGACGAGCAGTACTTC. It translates to CASSQGGDEQYF.

This clonotype came up a few times. The chain carries TRBV14 and TRBJ2-7; D not resolved. Looked up from germline, CDR1 is SGHDN and CDR2 is FVKESK. V dropped 8 bases and J dropped 3 bases, with 8 bases sitting between them. The CDR3 is 11 amino acids. The CDR3 region is CASANGYEQYF. DNA for the CDR3: TGTGCCAGCGCGAATGGCTACGAGCAGTACTTC.

In its sample, this clonotype was seen many times. The CDR3 DNA reads as TGCGCCAGCAGCTTGGAATGGCCTGGATCAACTAATGAAAAACTGTTTTTT. It is translated as CASSLEWPGSTNEKLFF. This chain connects TRBV5-1 to TRBJ1-4; D is ambiguous. Trimming left V 0 bases short and J 0 bases short, with 12 bases between. CDR1 is SGHRS, CDR2 YFSETQ, per germline. The CDR3 is made up of 17 amino acids. The full variable domain, its missing parts supplied by reference TRBV5-1 and TRBJ1-4, is KAGVTQTPRYLIKTRGQQVTLSCSPISGHRSVSWYQQTPGQGLQFLFEYFSETQRNKGNFPGRFSGRQFSNSRSEMNVSTLELGDSALYLCASSLEWPGSTNEKLFFGSGTQLSVL.

This clonotype was detected ten times or more. This chain uses TRBV9 with TRBJ1-1; 8 bases align to TRBD1. CDR1 is SGDLS, CDR2 YYNGEE, per germline. V lost 0 bases, J lost 0 bases, and 1 base stayed unmatched. The CDR3 is made up of 15 amino acids. CDR3 in DNA: TGTGCCAGCAGCGTAGGACAGGGGCTGAACACTGAAGCTTTCTTT. Its translation is CASSVGQGLNTEAFF.

This clonotype was seen more than once but under ten times. The chain is built from TRBV19 and TRBJ1-2; D is unresolved. V was clipped by 3 bases and J by 1 base, with 6 bases between them. This CDR3 comprises 13 residues. CDR1 LNHDA and CDR2 SQIVND come from the germline V gene (reference sequence). In DNA form, the CDR3 reads TGTGCCAGTAGTATGGGCAGTAACTATGGCTACACCTTC. Translated, it gives CASSMGSNYGYTF.

The rearrangement uses TRBV12-3 or TRBV12-4 and TRBJ1-1; the D is unclear. The CDR3 is made up of 15 amino acids. Between the trimmed V and J ends, which lost 3 bases and 0 bases, there was a span of 11 bases. In nucleotides, the CDR3 is TGTGCCAGCAGTTTCAGCCCCGGAATGAACACTGAAGCTTTCTTT. Its protein product is CASSFSPGMNTEAFF.

In its sample, this clonotype was seen many times. The chain joins TRBV25-1 to TRBJ1-1; weak D call: TRBD1 (5 bases). The CDR3 spans 15 residues. Germline V gene data show CDR1 as MGHDK and CDR2 as SYGVNS. V lost 7 bases to trimming and J lost 2 bases, with 17 bases between them. In DNA, the CDR3 is TGTGCCAGCACCTCAAGGTCGGGGGTTAACACTGAAGCTTTCTTT. It codes for CASTSRSGVNTEAFF.

This chain links TRBV25-1 with TRBJ1-4; possible D gene TRBD1, 6 bases. This CDR3 is built from 13 residues. Germline V gene lookup returns CDR1 MGHDK and CDR2 SYGVNS. Trimming pared 6 bases from V and 7 bases from J, leaving 12 bases between. The CDR3 region has the DNA TGTGCCAGCAGCCGGGGGGGCATTGAAAAACTGTTTTTT. Translating it yields CASSRGGIEKLFF. Combining the CDR3 with reference TRBV25-1 and TRBJ1-4 gives the whole variable domain EADIYQTPRYLVIGTGKKITLECSQTMGHDKMYWYQQDPGMELHLIHYSYGVNSTEKGDLSSESTVSRIRTEHFPLTLESARPSHTSQYLCASSRGGIEKLFFGSGTQLSVL.

The chain carries TRBV2 and TRBJ2-7; D is undetermined. Trimming left V 7 bases short and J 0 bases short, with 7 bases between. The germline CDR1 and CDR2 sequences are SNHLY and FYNNEI. The CDR3 length is 12 residues. The DNA of the CDR3 is TGTGCCAGCACCTCGATCTCCTACGAGCAGTACTTC. Amino acid sequence: CASTSISYEQYF. Variable domain in full (rest from reference TRBV2 and TRBJ2-7): EPEVTQTPSHQVTQMGQEVILRCVPISNHLYFYWYRQILGQKVEFLVSFYNNEISEKSEIFDDQFSVERPDGSNFTLKIRSTKLEDSAMYFCASTSISYEQYFGPGTRLTVT.

The CDR3 reads CASSLGPGGAGGYTF. DNA for the CDR3: TGTGCCAGCAGCTTAGGGCCCGGGGGGGCCGGAGGCTACACCTTC. The V gene is TRBV7-9, the J gene TRBJ1-2, with D possibly TRBD1 on 6 matching bases. Looked up from germline, CDR1 is SEHNR and CDR2 is FQNEAQ (reference sequence). The CDR3 is 15 amino acids. V was cut by 1 base and J by 8 bases, with 17 bases left in between.

There are many counts of this clonotype. The chain couples TRBV11-3 to TRBJ2-7, with 10 bases aligning to TRBD2. Germline V gene sequence: CDR1 SGHNT, CDR2 YENEEA. The CDR3 consists of 15 residues. J was trimmed by 3 bases and V by 3 bases; bases with no gene match: 5. The CDR3 region is CASSFTSGVIYEQYF. CDR3 coding DNA: TGTGCCAGCAGCTTTACTAGCGGGGTCATCTACGAGCAGTACTTC.

This clonotype was counted ten times or more. The chain couples TRBV2 to TRBJ2-7, with 7 bases identical to TRBD1. The CDR3 extends over 14 amino acids. Trimming removed 5 bases from V and 3 bases from J; junction bases left unmatched: 7. Germline lookup yields CDR1 SNHLY and CDR2 FYNNEI. CDR3 sequence: CASSLPGTDYEQYF. CDR3 coding DNA: TGTGCCAGCAGTTTACCGGGGACAGACTACGAGCAGTACTTC.

With respect to this clonotype: A clone one base away is much larger, so this may be a read error. This sequence joins TRBV14 and TRBJ1-2; TRBD1 matches at 8 bases. The V gene end was trimmed by 4 bases and the J gene end by 4 bases; junction bases not matched to a gene: 8. From germline, CDR1 is SGHDN and CDR2 FVKESK. CDR3 length: 15 amino acids. Here the CDR3 reads CASSRQTGALYGYTF. The CDR3 nucleotides are TGTGCCAGCAGCCGACAGACAGGGGCCCTCTATGGCTACACCTTC.

This sequence joins TRBV7-9 and TRBJ2-7; no firm D call. The CDR3 extends over 14 amino acids. The V end was cut by 6 bases, the J end by 3 bases, with 15 bases between. Germline values: CDR1 SEHNR, CDR2 FQNEAQ (reference sequence). In nucleotides, the CDR3 is TGTGCCAGCAGTCCCGGCAGGCTCAACTACGAGCAGTACTTC. Its protein product is CASSPGRLNYEQYF.

The chain has TRBV2 and TRBJ1-1; D possibly corresponds to TRBD1 (6 bases). Germline loops: CDR1 SNHLY, CDR2 FYNNEI. V lost 8 bases and J lost 5, with 21 bases in between. The CDR3 has 15 residues. In DNA form, the CDR3 reads TGTGCCAGCGAACAGGGTAGAGGATGGACTACTGAAGCTTTCTTT. Translated: CASEQGRGWTTEAFF.

This clonotype was detected many times. This rearrangement joins TRBV6-5 to TRBJ1-1, with D possibly being TRBD1 (5 bases). Trimming cost V 2 bases and J 11 bases, with 9 bases left between them. This CDR3 is 11 amino acids long. Germline CDR1 MNHEY, CDR2 SVGAGI. The CDR3: CASSYSGTAFF. CDR3 bases: TGTGCCAGCAGTTACAGCGGGACTGCTTTCTTT.

This clonotype was seen ten or more times. The chain is built from TRBV10-3 and TRBJ1-1, with 8 bases aligning to TRBD1. CDR3 size: 16 residues. J gave up 1 base and V 2 bases, and 6 bases lay outside the gene matches. Germline V lookup: CDR1 ENHRY, CDR2 SYGVKD. This chain's CDR3 is CAISENRGWGNTEAFF. The CDR3 coding sequence is TGTGCCATCAGTGAGAACAGGGGGTGGGGGAACACTGAAGCTTTCTTT.

The table lists this clonotype with a few counts. The chain has TRBV10-3 and TRBJ2-3; 10 bases line up with TRBD2. V shed 0 bases, J shed 2 bases, and the junction held 8 bases outside the gene matches. The CDR3 totals 18 residues. Germline V lookup: CDR1 ENHRY, CDR2 SYGVKD. CDR3 coding DNA: TGTGCCATCAGTGAGTCAGGACGGACTAGCGGATCCACAGATACGCAGTATTTT. Protein sequence: CAISESGRTSGSTDTQYF.

V usage is TRBV7-6 and J usage is TRBJ1-1; D gene uncertain. The V end lost 4 bases, the J end lost 2 bases, and 8 bases lay between the germline ends. The CDR3 length is 13 residues. Germline CDR1 reads SGHVS; CDR2 reads FNYEAQ. For the CDR3, the DNA is TGTGCCAGCAGCTCCCGATTAAACACTGAAGCTTTCTTT. Protein: CASSSRLNTEAFF.

This clonotype turned up a few times. The junction and the germline gene differ at one end; a read error may be behind it. J is TRBJ2-7 and V is TRBV6-2 or TRBV6-3; a weak D match, TRBD2 (5 bases). The germline V gene has CDR1 MNHEY and CDR2 SVGEGT. The CDR3 contains 16 residues. Written as DNA, the CDR3 is TGTGCCAGCAGTTACTCGCCGGGAATCACCTCCGACGAGCAGTACTTC. Amino acid sequence: CASSYSPGITSDEQYF.